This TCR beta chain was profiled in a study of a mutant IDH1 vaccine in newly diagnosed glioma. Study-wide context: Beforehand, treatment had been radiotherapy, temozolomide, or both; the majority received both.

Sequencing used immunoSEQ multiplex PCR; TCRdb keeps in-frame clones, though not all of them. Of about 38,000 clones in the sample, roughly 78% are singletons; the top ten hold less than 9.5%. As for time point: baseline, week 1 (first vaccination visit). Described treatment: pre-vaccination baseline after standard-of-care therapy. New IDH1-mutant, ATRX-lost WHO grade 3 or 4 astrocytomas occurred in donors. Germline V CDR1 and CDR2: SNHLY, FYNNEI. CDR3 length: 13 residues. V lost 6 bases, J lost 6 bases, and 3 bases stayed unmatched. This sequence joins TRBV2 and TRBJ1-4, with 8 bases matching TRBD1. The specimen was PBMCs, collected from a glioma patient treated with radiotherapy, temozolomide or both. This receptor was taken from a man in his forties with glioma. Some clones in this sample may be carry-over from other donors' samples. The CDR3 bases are TGTGCCAGCAGACAGGGGGTTTATGAAAAACTGTTTTTT. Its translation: CASRQGVYEKLFF.